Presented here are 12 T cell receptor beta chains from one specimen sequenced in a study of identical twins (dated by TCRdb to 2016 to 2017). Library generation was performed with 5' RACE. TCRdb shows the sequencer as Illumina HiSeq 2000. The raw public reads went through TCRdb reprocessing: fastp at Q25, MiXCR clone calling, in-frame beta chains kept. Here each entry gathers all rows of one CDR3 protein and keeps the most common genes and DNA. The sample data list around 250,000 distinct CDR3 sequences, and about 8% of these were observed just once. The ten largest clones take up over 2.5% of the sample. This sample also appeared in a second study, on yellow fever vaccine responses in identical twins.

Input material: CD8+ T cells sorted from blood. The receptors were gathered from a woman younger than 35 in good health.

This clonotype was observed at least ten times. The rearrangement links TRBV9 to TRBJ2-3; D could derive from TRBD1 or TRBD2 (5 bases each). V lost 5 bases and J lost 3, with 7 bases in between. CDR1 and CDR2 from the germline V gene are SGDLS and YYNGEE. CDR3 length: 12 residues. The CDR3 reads CASRRGTDTQYF. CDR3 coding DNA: TGTGCCAGCAGGAGGGGTACAGATACGCAGTATTTT.

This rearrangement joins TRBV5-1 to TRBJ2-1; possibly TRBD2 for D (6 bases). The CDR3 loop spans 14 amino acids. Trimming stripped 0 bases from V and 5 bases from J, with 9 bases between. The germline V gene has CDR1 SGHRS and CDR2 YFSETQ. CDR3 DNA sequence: TGCGCCAGCAGCTTGGGGGACTTCAACAATGAGCAGTTCTTC. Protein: CASSLGDFNNEQFF.

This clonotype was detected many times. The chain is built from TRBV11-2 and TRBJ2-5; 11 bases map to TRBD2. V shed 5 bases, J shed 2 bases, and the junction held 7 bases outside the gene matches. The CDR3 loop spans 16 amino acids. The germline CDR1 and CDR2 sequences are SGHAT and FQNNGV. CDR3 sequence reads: CASSPVIAGGQETQYF. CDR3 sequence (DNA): TGTGCCAGCAGCCCCGTCATAGCGGGGGGGCAAGAGACCCAGTACTTC. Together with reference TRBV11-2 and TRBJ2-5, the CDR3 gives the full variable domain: EAGVAQSPRYKIIEKRQSVAFWCNPISGHATLYWYQQILGQGPKLLIQFQNNGVVDDSQLPKDRFSAERLKGVDSTLKIQPAKLEDSAVYLCASSPVIAGGQETQYFGPGTRLLVL.

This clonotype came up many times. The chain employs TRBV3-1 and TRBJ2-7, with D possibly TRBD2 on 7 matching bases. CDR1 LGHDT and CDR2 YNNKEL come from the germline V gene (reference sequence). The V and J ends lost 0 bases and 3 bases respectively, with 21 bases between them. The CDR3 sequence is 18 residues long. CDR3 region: CASSQDRGAGKNNYEQYF. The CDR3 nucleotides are TGTGCCAGCAGCCAAGATCGGGGGGCCGGAAAGAATAACTACGAGCAGTACTTC.

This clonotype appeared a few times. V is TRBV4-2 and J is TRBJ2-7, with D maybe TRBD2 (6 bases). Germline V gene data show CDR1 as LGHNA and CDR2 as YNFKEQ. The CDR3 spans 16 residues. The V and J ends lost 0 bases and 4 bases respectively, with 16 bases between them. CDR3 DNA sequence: TGTGCCAGCAGCCAAGATGCTCCGGGACTCGTTTACGAGCAGTACTTC. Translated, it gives CASSQDAPGLVYEQYF.

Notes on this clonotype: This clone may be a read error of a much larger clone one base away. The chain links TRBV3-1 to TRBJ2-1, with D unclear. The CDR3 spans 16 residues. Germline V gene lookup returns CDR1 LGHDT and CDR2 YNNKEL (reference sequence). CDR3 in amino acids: CACSQDLAERYNEQFF. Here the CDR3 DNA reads TGTGCCTGCAGCCAAGATTTAGCCGAACGATACAATGAGCAGTTCTTC.

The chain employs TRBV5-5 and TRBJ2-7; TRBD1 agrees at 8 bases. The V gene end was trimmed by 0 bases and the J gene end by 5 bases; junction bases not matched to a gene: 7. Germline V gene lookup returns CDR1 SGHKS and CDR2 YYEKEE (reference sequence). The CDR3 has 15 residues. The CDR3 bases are TGTGCCAGCAGCTTGGAAGCCATGACAGGGGACGAGCAGTACTTC. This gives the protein CASSLEAMTGDEQYF. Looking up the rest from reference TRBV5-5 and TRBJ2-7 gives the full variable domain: DAGVTQSPTHLIKTRGQQVTLRCSPISGHKSVSWYQQVLGQGPQFIFQYYEKEERGRGNFPDRFSARQFPNYSSELNVNALLLGDSALYLCASSLEAMTGDEQYFGPGTRLTVT.

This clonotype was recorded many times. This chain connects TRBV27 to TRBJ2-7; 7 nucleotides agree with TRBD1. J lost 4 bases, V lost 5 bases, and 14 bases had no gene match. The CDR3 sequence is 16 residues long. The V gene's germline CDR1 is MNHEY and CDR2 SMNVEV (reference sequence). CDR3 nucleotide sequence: TGTGCCAGCAGTCCCAGTTGGGGCCAGGGGGTTTACGAGCAGTACTTC. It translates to CASSPSWGQGVYEQYF.

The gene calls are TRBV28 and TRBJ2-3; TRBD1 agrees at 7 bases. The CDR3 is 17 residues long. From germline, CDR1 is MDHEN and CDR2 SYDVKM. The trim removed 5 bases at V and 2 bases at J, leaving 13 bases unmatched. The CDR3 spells CASSTPRQGRDTDTQYF. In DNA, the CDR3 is TGTGCCAGCAGTACACCCAGACAGGGACGTGACACAGATACGCAGTATTTT.

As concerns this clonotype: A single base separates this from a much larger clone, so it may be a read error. CDR3: CANLDYNEQSF. In nucleotides, the CDR3 is TGTGCCAACCTGGATTACAATGAGCAGTCCTTC. The chain couples TRBV2 to TRBJ2-1; unclear D gene. The germline CDR1 and CDR2 sequences are SNHLY and FYNNEI. The CDR3 consists of 11 residues.

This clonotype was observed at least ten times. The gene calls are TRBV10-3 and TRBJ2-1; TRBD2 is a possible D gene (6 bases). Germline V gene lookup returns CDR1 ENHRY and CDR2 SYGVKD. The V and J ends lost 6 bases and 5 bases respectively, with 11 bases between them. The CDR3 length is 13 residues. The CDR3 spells CAIRMGLNNEQFF. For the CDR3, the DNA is TGTGCCATCAGGATGGGACTGAACAATGAGCAGTTCTTC.

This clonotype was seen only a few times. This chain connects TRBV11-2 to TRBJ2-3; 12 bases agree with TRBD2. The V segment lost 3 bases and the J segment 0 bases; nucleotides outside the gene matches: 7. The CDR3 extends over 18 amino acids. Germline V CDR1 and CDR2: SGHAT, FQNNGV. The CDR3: CASSFRLAGVFSTDTQYF. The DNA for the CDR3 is TGTGCCAGCAGCTTCCGACTAGCGGGGGTATTTAGCACAGATACGCAGTATTTT.